The following is a T cell receptor (beta chain) sequence with its context. This sample stems from a study of cytomegalovirus exposure and HLA in healthy donors. Germline V gene data show CDR1 as SGHTA and CDR2 as FQGNSA. V shed 1 base and J 5 bases; nucleotides not matched to a gene: 7. This CDR3 is 16 amino acids long. A multiplex PCR was run with 60 Vbeta primers and 13 Jbeta primers. The protocol was immunoSEQ multiplex PCR, while the TCRdb copy is restricted to in-frame clones and leaves out a portion. The sample lists 210,000 or so clones; around four fifths were seen once. V is TRBV7-2 and J is TRBJ2-5; 10 nucleotides align to TRBD2. The sequencing input was PBMCs. This TCR was recovered from a boy aged 2 to 10 in good health and CMV-seronegative. The CDR3 coding sequence is TGTGCCAGCAGCTTAGAGGTAGCGGGAGGTCTGGAGACCCAGTACTTC. Translated: CASSLEVAGGLETQYF.